This entry lists 6 T cell receptor beta chains sequenced from one sample in a study of PD-1 blockade in classical Hodgkin lymphoma. Produced via immunoSEQ multiplex PCR; TCRdb's table is partial and in-frame only. The data hold 4,000 or so clones, with approximately 74% observed a single time. Following autologous stem cell transplantation, relapse occurred in every patient, and exposure to brentuximab vedotin varied. The starting material was peripheral blood mononuclear cells (PBMCs), obtained at baseline. These TCRs come from a human donor with classical Hodgkin lymphoma.

The J gene is TRBJ2-1, the V gene TRBV28; no reliable D call. V was cut by 8 bases and J by 3 bases, with 5 bases left in between. The CDR3 consists of 11 residues. The germline V gene encodes CDR1 MDHEN and CDR2 SYDVKM. The CDR3 DNA sequence: TGTGCCAGCTCCAACTACAATGAGCAGTTCTTC. Translating it yields CASSNYNEQFF.

As to this clone: A read error may produce the germline difference seen at one junction end. The sample carries other DNA sequences with the same CDR3. The chain has TRBV12-5 and TRBJ2-1; 9 bases match TRBD1. The CDR3 has 15 residues. Germline V lookup: CDR1 LGHNT, CDR2 FRNRAP. For the CDR3, the DNA is TGTGCTAGCGGTTTAGGAACAGGGGGCTACGATGAGCAGTTCTTC. This encodes CASGLGTGGYDEQFF.

This chain links TRBV10-3 with TRBJ1-6; perhaps TRBD1 as D (6 bases). Deletions cut 10 bases from V and 5 bases from J, with 12 bases between. The CDR3 totals 13 residues. Germline-derived CDR1 and CDR2 are ENHRY and SYGVKD. The CDR3 protein is CASNREDNSPLHF. In DNA, the CDR3 is TGTGCCAGCAACAGGGAGGATAATTCACCCCTCCACTTT.

The gene calls are TRBV28 and TRBJ2-4; D tentatively reads TRBD1 or TRBD2 (6 bases each). Germline CDR1 and CDR2: MDHEN and SYDVKM. Trimming left V 3 bases short and J 1 base short, with 22 bases between. The CDR3 consists of 19 residues. CDR3 sequence (DNA): TGTGCCAGCAGTTTCCTACCCGAAGGGGGGTTTTCGGCCAAAAACATTCAGTACTTC. Translated, it gives CASSFLPEGGFSAKNIQYF.

By share, this clone counts as medium-sized. The V call is TRBV11-3, the J call TRBJ2-1; TRBD2 might be the D (6 bases). Germline CDR1 and CDR2: SGHNT and YENEEA. Trimming left V 1 base short and J 1 base short, with 8 bases between. The CDR3 length is 15 residues. This CDR3 is CASSLGRGSYNEQFF. DNA of the CDR3: TGTGCCAGCAGCTTAGGACGGGGGTCCTACAATGAGCAGTTCTTC.

The CDR3 DNA follows: TGTGCCAGCAGCGTAGCGGACGGGAGTAACTACAATGAGCAGTTCTTC. Amino acid sequence: CASSVADGSNYNEQFF. The V and J genes are TRBV9 and TRBJ2-1; D perhaps matches TRBD2 (6 bases). Germline V CDR1 and CDR2: SGDLS, YYNGEE. Trimming left V 0 bases short and J 3 bases short, with 13 bases between. The length of the CDR3 is 16 residues. The variable domain in full, with the rest retrieved from reference TRBV9 and TRBJ2-1, is DSGVTQTPKHLITATGQRVTLRCSPRSGDLSVYWYQQSLDQGLQFLIQYYNGEERAKGNILERFSAQQFPDLHSELNLSSLELGDSALYFCASSVADGSNYNEQFFGPGTRLTVL.